A single sample gave rise to the 12 T cell receptor beta chains below, sequenced in a study of blood T cell repertoires in COVID-19. The data were produced by immunoSEQ multiplex PCR, yet TCRdb's version contains in-frame clones alone and is incomplete. The top ten clones hold roughly 10% of a sample with around 88,000 clones, approximately 84% of them seen once. The specimen was peripheral blood. The receptor set was obtained from a woman of 80 years or more with acute or convalescent COVID-19.

The V call is TRBV29-1, the J call TRBJ2-3; D might be TRBD1 (6 bases). The V end lost 7 bases, the J end lost 4 bases, and 21 bases lay between the germline ends. Germline CDR1 reads SQVTM; CDR2 reads ANQGSEA. The CDR3 is 15 residues long. CDR3 residues: CSASPFFGGADTQYF. The CDR3 DNA follows: TGCAGCGCGAGTCCGTTTTTTGGGGGCGCAGATACGCAGTATTTT.

This CDR3 is CASRTGSNEQFF. The CDR3 nucleotides read TGTGCCAGTCGGACAGGGTCAAATGAGCAGTTCTTC. V is TRBV19 and J is TRBJ2-1; the match to TRBD1 covers 8 bases. Germline loops: CDR1 LNHDA, CDR2 SQIVND (reference sequence). The length of the CDR3 is 12 residues. J was trimmed by 7 bases and V by 8 bases; bases with no gene match: 4.

The gene calls are TRBV28 and TRBJ2-5; a weak D match, TRBD2 (6 bases). The CDR3 runs 15 residues. Germline assignment: CDR1 MDHEN and CDR2 SYDVKM. Trimming left V 2 bases short and J 5 bases short, with 15 bases between. The CDR3 region is CASSLAGRSQETQYF. The CDR3 bases are TGTGCCAGCAGTTTAGCGGGGCGCAGTCAGGAGACCCAGTACTTC.

The rearrangement joins TRBV11-2 to TRBJ2-7; 9 nucleotides match TRBD2. The CDR3 runs 15 residues. Trimming took 2 bases from V and 7 from J; bases not matched to a gene: 9. CDR1 is SGHAT and CDR2 is FQNNGV in the germline V gene. This chain's CDR3 is CASSLRSSGEGEQYF. In nucleotides, the CDR3 is TGTGCCAGCAGCTTACGATCTAGCGGGGAGGGGGAGCAGTACTTC. Filled out from reference TRBV11-2 and TRBJ2-7, the complete variable domain reads EAGVAQSPRYKIIEKRQSVAFWCNPISGHATLYWYQQILGQGPKLLIQFQNNGVVDDSQLPKDRFSAERLKGVDSTLKIQPAKLEDSAVYLCASSLRSSGEGEQYFGPGTRLTVT.

The V and J genes are TRBV4-1 and TRBJ2-1; possible D gene TRBD1, 6 bases. Trimming took off 1 base at V and 4 bases at J, with 11 bases between the two ends. The CDR3 covers 15 residues. The germline V gene encodes CDR1 MGHRA and CDR2 YSYEKL. CDR3 coding DNA: TGCGCCAGCAGCCAAGGACAGGATATTTACAATGAGCAGTTCTTC. Translation: CASSQGQDIYNEQFF.

V is TRBV18 and J is TRBJ1-4; 8 bases line up with TRBD1. The trim removed 5 bases at V and 13 bases at J, leaving 3 bases unmatched. Germline V lookup: CDR1 KGHSH, CDR2 LQKENI. CDR3 length: 11 amino acids. CDR3 nucleotides: TGTGCCAGCTCAACACAGGGGGTACTGTTTTTT. It codes for CASSTQGVLFF. Drawing the rest from reference TRBV18 and TRBJ1-4, the complete variable domain is NAGVMQNPRHLVRRRGQEARLRCSPMKGHSHVYWYRQLPEEGLKFMVYLQKENIIDESGMPKERFSAEFPKEGPSILRIQQVVRGDSAAYFCASSTQGVLFFGSGTQLSVL.

The V gene is TRBV6-5, the J gene TRBJ2-7; 11 bases fit TRBD1. The CDR3 is made up of 13 amino acids. V gave up 8 bases and J gave up 3 bases; unmatched junction bases: 3. CDR1 is MNHEY, CDR2 SVGAGI, per germline. In nucleotides, the CDR3 is TGTGCCAGCGAGGGACAGGGGGGCTACGAGCAGTACTTC. This codes for CASEGQGGYEQYF.

This chain connects TRBV6-2 or TRBV6-3 to TRBJ2-1; a weak D match, TRBD2 (7 bases). V lost 2 bases and J 10 bases, leaving 15 bases between the germline ends. The CDR3 is made up of 14 amino acids. Per the germline V gene, CDR1 is MNHEY and CDR2 is SVGEGT. The CDR3 spells CASSYVGGPVEQFF. For the CDR3, the DNA is TGTGCCAGCAGTTACGTGGGGGGGCCTGTAGAGCAGTTCTTC.

This clone has a single count. V and J are TRBV5-1 and TRBJ2-1, with 11 bases fitting TRBD2. The CDR3 sequence is 15 residues long. The V gene's germline CDR1 is SGHRS and CDR2 YFSETQ. V gave up 4 bases and J gave up 8 bases; unmatched junction bases: 8. DNA of the CDR3: TGCGCCAGCAGCCTCGATAGCGGGGGGGCCCATGAGCAGTTCTTC. Its translation: CASSLDSGGAHEQFF.

This chain connects TRBV15 to TRBJ2-5; TRBD1 agrees at 10 bases. From germline, CDR1 is LNHNV and CDR2 YYDKDF (reference sequence). V dropped 5 bases and J dropped 5; count of bases not matched to a gene: 5. This CDR3 has 14 residues. CDR3 nucleotides: TGTGCCACCAGCGGACAGGGGGGTCTCGAGACCCAGTACTTC. This sequence encodes CATSGQGGLETQYF.

The J gene is TRBJ1-3, the V gene TRBV10-3; D is perhaps TRBD1 (6 bases). Germline assignment: CDR1 ENHRY and CDR2 SYGVKD. Trimming removed 5 bases from V and 0 bases from J, with 14 bases in between. The CDR3 covers 16 residues. The CDR3 spells CAISPRDISSGNTIYF. CDR3 bases: TGTGCCATCAGTCCCCGGGACATAAGCTCTGGAAACACCATATATTTT.

The genes are TRBV4-3 and TRBJ1-6; D might be TRBD1 (6 bases). The ends were cut back, 5 bases at V and 4 bases at J, with 12 bases in the middle. CDR3 size: 15 residues. Germline lookup yields CDR1 LGHNA and CDR2 YSLEER. The CDR3: CASSYRQAYNSPLHF. In nucleotides, the CDR3 is TGCGCCAGCAGCTATAGACAGGCTTATAATTCACCCCTCCACTTT.